These 5 T cell receptor beta chains were all obtained from the same sample, sequenced in a study of CD8+ T cells in alopecia areata. As the sequencing template, cDNA was produced by extracting RNA and reverse transcribing it. TCRdb's copy holds only in-frame clones and misses some; the assay was immunoSEQ multiplex PCR. The table has more than 200,000 clones, roughly two thirds seen once. This material consisted of CD4+ T cells sorted from blood, taken at week 0. These receptors originate from a human donor with alopecia areata.

The chain uses TRBV6-5 and TRBJ1-2; 8 positions match TRBD1. This CDR3 has 13 residues. Germline-derived CDR1 and CDR2 are MNHEY and SVGAGI. Germline trimming cut 6 bases from V and 3 bases from J; bases unmatched to any gene: 3. CDR3 DNA: TGTGCCAGCAGCATGGACAGGGACTATGGCTACACCTTC. Translated, it gives CASSMDRDYGYTF.

This chain links TRBV4-1 with TRBJ1-6; TRBD1 matches 10 bases. The CDR3 extends over 18 amino acids. Germline V gene sequence: CDR1 MGHRA, CDR2 YSYEKL. V lost 6 bases to trimming and J lost 0 bases; unmatched junction nucleotides: 8. The CDR3 loop reads CASRRQGQGSSYNSPLHF. The CDR3 nucleotides read TGCGCCAGCAGACGCCAGGGACAGGGGAGCTCCTATAATTCACCCCTCCACTTT.

This rearrangement joins TRBV25-1 to TRBJ2-7, with D unresolved. CDR3 length: 15 residues. Trimming stripped 1 base from V and 0 bases from J, with 10 bases between. From germline, CDR1 is MGHDK and CDR2 SYGVNS. The DNA for the CDR3 is TGTGCCAGCAGTGAATGGGGAAGAGGCTCCTACGAGCAGTACTTC. It codes for CASSEWGRGSYEQYF.

This clone has just one count. The J gene is TRBJ2-7, the V gene TRBV29-1, with D perhaps being TRBD1 or TRBD2 (5 bases each). Trimming removed 6 bases from V and 2 bases from J, with 11 bases in between. The V gene's germline CDR1 is SQVTM and CDR2 ANQGSEA. The CDR3 is 12 residues long. The CDR3 DNA reads TGCAGCGTGGGGACGCCTCCCTACGAGCAGTACTTC. This codes for CSVGTPPYEQYF.

This chain connects TRBV9 to TRBJ1-2, with 7 nucleotides matching TRBD1. This CDR3 contains 15 residues. The junction had 11 bases not matched to a gene; V was cut back by 6 bases and J by 3 bases. From germline, CDR1 is SGDLS and CDR2 YYNGEE. CDR3 nucleotides: TGTGCCAGCACCAAGGACCCCACAGGGGACTATGGCTACACCTTC. Encoded protein: CASTKDPTGDYGYTF.